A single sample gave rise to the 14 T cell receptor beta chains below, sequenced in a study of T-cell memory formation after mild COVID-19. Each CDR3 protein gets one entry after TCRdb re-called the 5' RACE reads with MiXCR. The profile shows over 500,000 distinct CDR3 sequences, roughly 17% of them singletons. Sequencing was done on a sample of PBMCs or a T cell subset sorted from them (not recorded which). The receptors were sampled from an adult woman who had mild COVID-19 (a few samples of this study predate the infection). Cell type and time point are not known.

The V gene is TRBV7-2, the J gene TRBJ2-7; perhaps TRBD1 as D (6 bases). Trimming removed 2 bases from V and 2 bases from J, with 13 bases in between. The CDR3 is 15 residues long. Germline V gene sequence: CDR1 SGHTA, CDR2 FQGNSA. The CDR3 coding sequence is TGTGCCAGCAGCTTACAGGGGCTGGGAACCTACGAGCAGTACTTC. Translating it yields CASSLQGLGTYEQYF.

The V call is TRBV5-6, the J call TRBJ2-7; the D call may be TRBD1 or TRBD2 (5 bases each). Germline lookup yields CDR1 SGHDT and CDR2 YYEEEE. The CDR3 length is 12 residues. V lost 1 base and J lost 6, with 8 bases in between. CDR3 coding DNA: TGTGCCAGCAGCTTGACCGGGGCCGAGCAGTACTTC. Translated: CASSLTGAEQYF.

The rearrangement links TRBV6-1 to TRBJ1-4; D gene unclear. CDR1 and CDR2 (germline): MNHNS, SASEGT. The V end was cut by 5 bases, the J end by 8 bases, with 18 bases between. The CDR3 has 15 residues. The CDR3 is CASSPILRDWEKLFF. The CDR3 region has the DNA TGTGCCAGCAGTCCGATCTTAAGGGATTGGGAAAAACTGTTTTTT.

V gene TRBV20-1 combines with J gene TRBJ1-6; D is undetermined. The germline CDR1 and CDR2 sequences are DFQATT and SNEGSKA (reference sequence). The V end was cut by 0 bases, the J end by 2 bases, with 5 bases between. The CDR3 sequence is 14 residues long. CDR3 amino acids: CSAREGPYNSPLHF. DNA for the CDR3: TGCAGTGCTAGAGAGGGTCCCTATAATTCACCCCTCCACTTT.

CDR3 loop: CASSLRRTDPTQYF. The DNA for the CDR3 is TGTGCCAGCAGCTTACGACGGACGGACCCGACCCAGTACTTC. The rearrangement joins TRBV7-2 to TRBJ2-5; no clear D gene. V was clipped by 2 bases and J by 7 bases, with 14 bases between them. Looked up from germline, CDR1 is SGHTA and CDR2 is FQGNSA. The CDR3 has 14 amino acids.

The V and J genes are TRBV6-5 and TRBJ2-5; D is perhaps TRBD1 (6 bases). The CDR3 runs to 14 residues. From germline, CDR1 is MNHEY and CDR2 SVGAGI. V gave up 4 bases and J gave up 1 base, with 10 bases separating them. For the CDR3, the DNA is TGTGCCAGCAGTTTAGGGACAACCCAAGAGACCCAGTACTTC. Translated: CASSLGTTQETQYF.

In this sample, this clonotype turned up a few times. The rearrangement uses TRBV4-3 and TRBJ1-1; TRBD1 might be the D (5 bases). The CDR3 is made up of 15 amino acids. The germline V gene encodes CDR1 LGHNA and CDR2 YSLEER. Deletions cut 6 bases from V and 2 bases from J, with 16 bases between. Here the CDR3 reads CASSLGIGANTEAFF. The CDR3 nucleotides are TGCGCCAGCAGTCTCGGGATCGGGGCCAACACTGAAGCTTTCTTT.

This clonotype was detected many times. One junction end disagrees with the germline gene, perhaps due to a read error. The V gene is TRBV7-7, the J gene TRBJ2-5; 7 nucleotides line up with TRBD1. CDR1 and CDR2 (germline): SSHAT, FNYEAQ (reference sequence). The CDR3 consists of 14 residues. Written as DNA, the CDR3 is TGTGCTAGCAGCTTAGGGACAGTCGGAGAGACCCAGTACTTC. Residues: CASSLGTVGETQYF. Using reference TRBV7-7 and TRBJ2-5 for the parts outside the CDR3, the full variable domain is GAGVSQSPRYKVTKRGQDVTLRCDPISSHATLYWYQQALGQGPEFLTYFNYEAQPDKSGLPSDRFSAERPEGSISTLTIQRTEQRDSAMYRCASSLGTVGETQYFGPGTRLLVL.

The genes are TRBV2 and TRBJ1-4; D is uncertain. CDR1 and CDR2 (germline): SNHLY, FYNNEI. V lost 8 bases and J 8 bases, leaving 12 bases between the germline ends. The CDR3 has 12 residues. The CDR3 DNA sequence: TGTGCCAGCGTCAGTGGCAGAGAAAAACTGTTTTTT. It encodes CASVSGREKLFF.

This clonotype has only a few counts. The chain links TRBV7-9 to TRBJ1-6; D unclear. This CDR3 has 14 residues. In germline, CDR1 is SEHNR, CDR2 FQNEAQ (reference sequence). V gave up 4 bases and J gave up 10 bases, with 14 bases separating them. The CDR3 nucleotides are TGTGCCAGCAGCTCCCTTGGGGTTGGGTCACCCCTCCACTTT. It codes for CASSSLGVGSPLHF.

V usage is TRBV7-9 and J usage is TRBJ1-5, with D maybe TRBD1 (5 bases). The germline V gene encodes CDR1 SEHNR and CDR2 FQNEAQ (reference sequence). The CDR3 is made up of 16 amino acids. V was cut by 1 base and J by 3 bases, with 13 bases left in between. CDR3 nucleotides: TGTGCCAGCAGCTTAGTTCAGGGCCGGCTCAATCAGCCCCAGCATTTT. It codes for CASSLVQGRLNQPQHF.

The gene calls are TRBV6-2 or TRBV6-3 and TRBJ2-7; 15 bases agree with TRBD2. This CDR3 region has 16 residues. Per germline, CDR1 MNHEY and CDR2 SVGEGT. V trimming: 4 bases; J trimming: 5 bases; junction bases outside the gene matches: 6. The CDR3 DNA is TGTGCCAGCAGTTTCCCGGGACTAGCGGGAGGTGACGAGCAGTACTTC. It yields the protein CASSFPGLAGGDEQYF.

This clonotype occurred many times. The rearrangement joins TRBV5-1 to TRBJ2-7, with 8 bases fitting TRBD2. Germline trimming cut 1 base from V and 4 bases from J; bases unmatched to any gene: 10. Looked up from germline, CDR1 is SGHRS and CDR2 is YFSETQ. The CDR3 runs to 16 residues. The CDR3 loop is CASSLLEAGAGYEQYF. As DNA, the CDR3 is TGCGCCAGCAGCTTGTTGGAAGCGGGGGCAGGTTACGAGCAGTACTTC.

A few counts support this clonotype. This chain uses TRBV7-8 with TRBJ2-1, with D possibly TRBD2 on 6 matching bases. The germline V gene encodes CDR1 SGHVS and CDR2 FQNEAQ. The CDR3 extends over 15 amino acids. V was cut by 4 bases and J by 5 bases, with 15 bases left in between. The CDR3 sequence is CASSSGLGIHNEQFF. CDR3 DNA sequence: TGTGCCAGCAGCTCGGGACTTGGGATTCACAATGAGCAGTTCTTC. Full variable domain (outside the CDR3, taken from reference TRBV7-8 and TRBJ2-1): GAGVSQSPRYKVAKRGQDVALRCDPISGHVSLFWYQQALGQGPEFLTYFQNEAQLDKSGLPSDRFFAERPEGSVSTLKIQRTQQEDSAVYLCASSSGLGIHNEQFFGPGTRLTVL.